Below, 14 T cell receptor beta chains from the same sample are listed, as sequenced in a study of T cell repertoires in cytomegalovirus infection. For these receptors, no antigen is known. From the reads, TCRdb called clonotypes with MiXCR, one entry per CDR3 protein. The data contain roughly 990,000 distinct CDR3 sequences, roughly 31% of them singletons. The sequences come from cultured CD8+ T cells from PBMCs, collected from culture after CMV antigen stimulation. These TCRs come from a human donor in good health (CMV status not recorded). Some clones in this sample may be carry-over from other donors' samples.

The chain couples TRBV19 to TRBJ1-1; D is undetermined. V was shortened by 9 bases and J by 2 bases, with 16 bases between the two germline ends. Germline loops: CDR1 LNHDA, CDR2 SQIVND (reference sequence). The CDR3 totals 14 residues. Written as DNA, the CDR3 is TGTGCCAGCGACCGGGGATCTGGAAACACTGAAGCTTTCTTT. This encodes CASDRGSGNTEAFF.

The chain combines TRBV19 with TRBJ2-1; D may be TRBD2 (5 bases). Germline V gene sequence: CDR1 LNHDA, CDR2 SQIVND (reference sequence). Trimming pared 0 bases from V and 8 bases from J, leaving 5 bases between. CDR3 length equals 12 residues. CDR3 DNA: TGTGCCAGTAGTATAGAGAGGGATGAGCAGTTCTTC. It yields the protein CASSIERDEQFF.

Many counts were recorded for this clonotype. CDR3 residues: CASSGPGTGARNYGYTF. The CDR3 nucleotides are TGTGCCAGCAGCGGTCCCGGGACAGGGGCCAGGAACTATGGCTACACCTTC. The rearrangement uses TRBV7-2 and TRBJ1-2, with 10 positions matching TRBD1. Per the germline V gene, CDR1 is SGHTA and CDR2 is FQGNSA. This CDR3 comprises 17 residues. V gave up 5 bases and J gave up 2 bases; unmatched junction bases: 11.

This clonotype was counted a few times. The V call is TRBV5-4, the J call TRBJ1-1; D is possibly TRBD1 (6 bases). The CDR3 loop spans 15 amino acids. V lost 4 bases and J lost 6, with 19 bases in between. From germline, CDR1 is SGHNT and CDR2 YYREEE (reference sequence). CDR3 loop: CASSQIDRLNAEAFF. Here the CDR3 DNA reads TGTGCCAGCAGCCAAATAGACAGGCTCAACGCTGAAGCTTTCTTT.

The chain combines TRBV19 with TRBJ1-1; D may be TRBD1 (5 bases). CDR3 length equals 14 residues. Germline CDR1 is LNHDA and CDR2 is SQIVND (reference sequence). Trimming removed 3 bases at V and 5 bases at J, with 13 bases between. CDR3 coding DNA: TGTGCCAGTAGTATTGGGGGGTATATTACTGAAGCTTTCTTT. Its translation: CASSIGGYITEAFF. Full variable domain (missing parts from reference TRBV19 and TRBJ1-1): DGGITQSPKYLFRKEGQNVTLSCEQNLNHDAMYWYRQDPGQGLRLIYYSQIVNDFQKGDIAEGYSVSREKKESFPLTVTSAQKNPTAFYLCASSIGGYITEAFFGQGTRLTVV.

This clonotype appeared many times. The chain is built from TRBV7-6 and TRBJ2-2; 9 bases fit TRBD2. This CDR3 is built from 19 residues. The V segment lost 5 bases and the J segment 4 bases; nucleotides outside the gene matches: 17. Germline loops: CDR1 SGHVS, CDR2 FNYEAQ. The CDR3 is CASSPHVKSLAGSTGELFF. Written as DNA, the CDR3 is TGTGCCAGCAGCCCCCATGTTAAATCACTAGCGGGTTCCACCGGGGAGCTGTTTTTT.

The chain employs TRBV7-9 and TRBJ2-3; D remains ambiguous. Trimming left V 8 bases short and J 2 bases short, with 8 bases between. The CDR3 loop spans 12 amino acids. Germline V gene data show CDR1 as SEHNR and CDR2 as FQNEAQ (reference sequence). CDR3 loop: CASHRDTDTQYF. The CDR3 DNA sequence: TGTGCCAGCCATAGAGACACAGATACGCAGTATTTT.

Ten or more counts support this clonotype. J is TRBJ1-4 and V is TRBV7-8; possible D gene TRBD1, 5 bases. This CDR3 is built from 15 residues. The V gene's germline CDR1 is SGHVS and CDR2 FQNEAQ. The V end lost 4 bases, the J end lost 8 bases, and 17 bases lay between the germline ends. The CDR3 sequence: CASSWGTTNGEKLFF. CDR3 nucleotide sequence: TGTGCCAGCAGCTGGGGGACCACAAATGGGGAAAAACTGTTTTTT.

The V gene is TRBV19, the J gene TRBJ2-1, with 8 nucleotides matching TRBD2. The trim removed 5 bases at V and 13 bases at J, leaving 10 bases unmatched. Germline CDR1 LNHDA, CDR2 SQIVND (reference sequence). CDR3 length equals 13 residues. CDR3 sequence: CASSLRPGLVQFF. For the CDR3, the DNA is TGTGCCAGTAGTCTACGACCGGGACTAGTACAGTTCTTC. Full variable domain (rest looked up from reference TRBV19 and TRBJ2-1): DGGITQSPKYLFRKEGQNVTLSCEQNLNHDAMYWYRQDPGQGLRLIYYSQIVNDFQKGDIAEGYSVSREKKESFPLTVTSAQKNPTAFYLCASSLRPGLVQFFGPGTRLTVL.

This chain joins TRBV20-1 and TRBJ2-4; D unresolved. The V end lost 6 bases, the J end lost 8 bases, and 20 bases lay between the germline ends. The CDR3 consists of 14 residues. Per the germline V gene, CDR1 is DFQATT and CDR2 is SNEGSKA (reference sequence). The CDR3 here is CSARHKDSLDIQYF. The CDR3 DNA sequence: TGCAGTGCGCGTCATAAGGATTCGTTGGACATTCAGTACTTC.

V usage is TRBV6-5 and J usage is TRBJ2-3; TRBD1 is a possible D gene (6 bases). Germline V gene lookup returns CDR1 MNHEY and CDR2 SVGAGI. The CDR3 is 13 amino acids. Trimming took off 6 bases at V and 2 bases at J, with 9 bases between the two ends. In nucleotides, the CDR3 is TGTGCCAGCAGCACAGGGTTCACAGATACGCAGTATTTT. It is translated as CASSTGFTDTQYF.

The rearrangement joins TRBV7-6 to TRBJ2-1, with 12 bases fitting TRBD2. CDR3 length equals 16 residues. Germline values: CDR1 SGHVS, CDR2 FNYEAQ. Trimming at V came to 5 bases and at J to 4 bases, leaving 6 bases not matched to a gene. CDR3 sequence (DNA): TGTGCCAGCAGCCCGCGGACTAGCGGGGTGTACAATGAGCAGTTCTTC. Translated: CASSPRTSGVYNEQFF.

The chain recombines TRBV3-1 with TRBJ1-1; a possible D gene is TRBD1 (6 bases). The CDR3 spans 18 residues. The V gene lost 4 bases and the J gene lost 3 bases, with 24 bases spanning the gap. Germline CDR1 LGHDT, CDR2 YNNKEL (reference sequence). CDR3 nucleotide sequence: TGTGCCAGCAGCCCCAAGAGTCAGGGGATGAGGGGACACACTGAAGCTTTCTTT. Translated, it gives CASSPKSQGMRGHTEAFF.

In the case of this clonotype: At one end, the junction sequence differs from germline, possibly due to a read error. V is TRBV11-2 and J is TRBJ2-5; the match to TRBD1 covers 8 bases. Germline CDR1 reads SGHAT; CDR2 reads FQNNGV. The CDR3 sequence is 15 residues long. The CDR3 sequence is CTSSLLRTGKETQYF. The DNA of the CDR3 is TGTACCAGCAGCTTACTCCGGACAGGGAAAGAGACCCAGTACTTC.